A single count supports the clone carrying this T cell receptor (beta chain). Everyone who took part was about 18 to 89 years old, and they came from fewer than 25 US areas. The study counted Cohort 3 donors as recovered given two negative PCRs, clearance, or symptom resolution. Here immunoSEQ multiplex PCR was the method, and the copy in TCRdb shows in-frame clones only, minus some. Among just over 300,000 clones listed, approximately 84% were seen once. Germline assignment: CDR1 KGHSH and CDR2 LQKENI. The V segment lost 4 bases and the J segment 10 bases; nucleotides outside the gene matches: 10. This CDR3 is built from 15 residues. This sample stems from a study of blood T cell repertoires in COVID-19.

Specimen: PBMCs or T cells enriched from blood (not recorded which). The source of this sequence is a man aged 30 to 39 who had recovered from COVID-19. The gene calls are TRBV18 and TRBJ1-6, with TRBD1 matching over 7 bases. In DNA, the CDR3 is TGTGCCAGCTCACGCGACAGGGCGGTGGAATCACCCCTCCACTTT. It codes for CASSRDRAVESPLHF.